This T cell receptor beta chain derives from a study of OX40 agonist ivuxolimab in advanced cancers. About the study: Dose-escalation subjects each had hepatocellular carcinoma, melanoma, renal cell or head and neck cancer. The study's findings and limits: Relatively little clonal expansion, among the lowest observed, appeared in partial responders at 0.1-3.0 mg/kg. Both blood CD4+ and CD8+ T cells showed clonal growth by week 6 at 0.1 to 3.0 mg/kg.

On this clone: The target antigen is unknown.

At baseline, cycle 4 day 1, and cycle 7 day 1, blood was sampled. This CDR3 region has 14 residues. Germline V gene data show CDR1 as MNHNS and CDR2 as SASEGT. V was pared by 6 bases and J by 5 bases, with 6 bases of the junction left unmatched. Produced via immunoSEQ multiplex PCR; TCRdb's table is partial and in-frame only. The table records 20,000 to 25,000 clones, over 80% of them present only once. This sequence was found in an adult with an advanced solid tumor such as melanoma, head and neck, liver or kidney cancer. The sample consisted of CD4+ or CD8+ T cells sorted from blood, taken in a trial of the OX40 agonist ivuxolimab. The V and J genes are TRBV6-1 and TRBJ2-5, with 10 bases fitting TRBD1. CDR3 sequence: CASSLDRGRETQYF. In DNA, the CDR3 is TGTGCCAGCAGCCTCGACAGGGGGCGGGAGACCCAGTACTTC.